The rows below give T cell receptor beta chains drawn from one sample of a study of tumor-infiltrating lymphocytes in primary liver carcinoma. A single record per CDR3 protein comes from TCRdb applying MiXCR to the multiplex PCR reads. The sample contains some 38,000 distinct CDR3 sequences, under 75% of which appear only once. Sequenced material: liver tumor tissue from sampling region 4. The receptor source for this set is a man aged 40-50 years with primary liver carcinoma and hepatitis B virus infection. CDR3s include the opening cysteine and the closing phenylalanine or tryptophan. A D gene is named only where the DNA matches it firmly.

NA TRBV28 CASNLEGGNTEAFF
TRBD1 TRBV7-9 CASSAGTGMARELFF
TRBD1 TRBV5-1 CASSPQGAYNTEAFF
TRBD2 TRBV6-4 CASSYKASGGNEQFF
TRBD1 TRBV29-1 CSVSRTGASDTQHF
TRBD1 TRBV11-3 CASSIRQGDETFF
TRBD2 TRBV6-2/TRBV6-3 CARSYPSGASSYNDQFF
NA TRBV11-1 CASSLVVKGGDNEQFF
NA TRBV7-8 CAGSPARWADTQYF
NA TRBV7-2 CASSLVGGGDTQYF
NA TRBV19 CASSMPQVLEEGELFF
NA TRBV7-9 CASNLPPRFDEQLF
TRBD1 TRBV6-1 CAGSATGGFGKSIQYF
TRBD1 TRBV5-1 CARSPWIGGDGYTF
NA TRBV11-3 CASSLGVSYNAQFF
NA TRBV20-1 CSGGPNKSPLHF
NA TRBV6-2/TRBV6-3 CTSSSAWPAFF
NA TRBV29-1 CSVQSGGAYGYTF
NA TRBV12-3/TRBV12-4 CVGNPRGLVGYGYTF
NA TRBV19 CASSIKAANTEAFF
NA TRBV18 CASSVDSVEQYF
NA TRBV30 CASPRGAGYGYTF